These 27 T cell receptor beta chains originate from one sample sequenced in a study of cytomegalovirus exposure and HLA in healthy donors. The assay was immunoSEQ multiplex PCR, and TCRdb's table has in-frame clones only and misses some. Found here are 140,000 or so clones, about 88% of them singletons; the top ten hold approximately 9.2%. Input material: PBMCs. These receptors all stem from a young woman in good health and CMV-seropositive.

This clone was seen a single time. The CDR3 nucleotides read TGTGCCAGCAGCCAAGATATGGGGGGGCGTTCAGATACGCAGTATTTT. Translating it yields CASSQDMGGRSDTQYF. The chain joins TRBV4-2 to TRBJ2-3; maybe TRBD2 (7 bases). V was cut by 0 bases and J by 4 bases, with 14 bases left in between. Germline V gene sequence: CDR1 LGHNA, CDR2 YNFKEQ. CDR3 length: 16 residues.

The chain's CDR3 is CASSHTLAVQSYNEQFF. In DNA form, the CDR3 reads TGTGCCAGCAGCCACACGCTAGCGGTGCAGTCCTACAATGAGCAGTTCTTC. The chain uses TRBV7-6 and TRBJ2-1; TRBD2 matches 7 bases. The CDR3 sequence is 17 residues long. Germline V gene sequence: CDR1 SGHVS, CDR2 FNYEAQ. V lost 5 bases and J lost 1; bases outside the gene matches: 11.

About this clone: Other DNA sequences within the sample encode an identical CDR3. CDR3 nucleotides: TGTGCCAGCAGCGTAGCGGGGGGGCCAGTGGATACGCAGTATTTT. Translation: CASSVAGGPVDTQYF. The chain links TRBV9 to TRBJ2-3; TRBD2 matches 8 bases. The V gene end was trimmed by 0 bases and the J gene end by 6 bases; junction bases not matched to a gene: 6. The length of the CDR3 is 15 residues. Germline CDR1 is SGDLS and CDR2 is YYNGEE.

The J gene is TRBJ1-1, the V gene TRBV27, with TRBD1 matching over 8 bases. This CDR3 has 14 residues. V lost 6 bases and J lost 0; bases outside the gene matches: 3. Germline V gene lookup returns CDR1 MNHEY and CDR2 SMNVEV (reference sequence). The CDR3: CASRETGVNTEAFF. The CDR3 DNA reads TGTGCCAGCAGAGAGACAGGGGTGAACACTGAAGCTTTCTTT.

The chain employs TRBV7-2 and TRBJ2-1, with D possibly being TRBD2 (7 bases). CDR1 is SGHTA and CDR2 is FQGNSA in the germline V gene. Trimming pared 3 bases from V and 3 bases from J, leaving 12 bases between. This CDR3 has 15 amino acids. DNA of the CDR3: TGTGCCAGCAGCTTTGAGGGGGGGATCTACAATGAGCAGTTCTTC. Translation: CASSFEGGIYNEQFF.

The chain is built from TRBV29-1 and TRBJ2-7; perhaps TRBD1 as D (6 bases). The CDR3 has 14 amino acids. V was pared by 4 bases and J by 4 bases, with 17 bases between. The germline CDR1 and CDR2 sequences are SQVTM and ANQGSEA. The CDR3 nucleotides are TGCAGCGTTGTTTCGCCGGGGCAGGGGTACGAGCAGTACTTC. This sequence encodes CSVVSPGQGYEQYF.

The genes are TRBV4-3 and TRBJ1-2; no reliable D call. There are 15 residues in the CDR3. Trimming shortened V by 4 bases and J by 0 bases, and 12 bases separated the two germline ends. CDR1 is LGHNA and CDR2 is YSLEER in the germline V gene. The CDR3 nucleotides are TGCGCCAGCAGCCCCGAGGCTTCCCCTAACTATGGCTACACCTTC. Amino acids: CASSPEASPNYGYTF.

The chain has TRBV6-6 and TRBJ2-7, with a tentative D call TRBD2 (6 bases). Germline-derived CDR1 and CDR2 are MNHNY and SVGAGI (reference sequence). Trimming pared 6 bases from V and 1 base from J, leaving 13 bases between. The CDR3 loop spans 14 amino acids. CDR3 nucleotides: TGTGCCAGCAGCTCCGAGGAGGGATCCTACGAGCAGTACTTC. Protein sequence: CASSSEEGSYEQYF.

J is TRBJ1-2 and V is TRBV29-1; 7 nucleotides align to TRBD1. The CDR3 is 12 amino acids. V trimming: 7 bases; J trimming: 0 bases; junction bases outside the gene matches: 2. Germline CDR1 SQVTM, CDR2 ANQGSEA. The CDR3 spells CSGGTANYGYTF. In nucleotides, the CDR3 is TGCAGCGGGGGGACAGCTAACTATGGCTACACCTTC.

The CDR3 DNA sequence: TGTGCCAGCAGTTTGACAGGGATTGGCAATGAGCAGTTCTTC. Protein sequence: CASSLTGIGNEQFF. The chain couples TRBV28 to TRBJ2-1; 7 bases align to TRBD1. Trimming cost V 3 bases and J 6 bases; bases outside gene matches: 5. The germline gives CDR1 MDHEN, CDR2 SYDVKM. This CDR3 has 14 amino acids.

This clone was seen only once. V and J are TRBV14 and TRBJ2-2; possible D gene TRBD2, 6 bases. V was shortened by 6 bases and J by 2 bases, with 13 bases between the two germline ends. There are 15 residues in the CDR3. Germline assignment: CDR1 SGHDN and CDR2 FVKESK. CDR3 in DNA: TGTGCCAGCAGTCAACTAGCATCCAACACCGGGGAGCTGTTTTTT. Its protein product is CASSQLASNTGELFF.

The V gene is TRBV7-6, the J gene TRBJ2-2; D ambiguous. Germline V gene data show CDR1 as SGHVS and CDR2 as FNYEAQ. V lost 4 bases to trimming and J lost 4 bases, with 16 bases between them. The CDR3 has 16 residues. DNA of the CDR3: TGTGCCAGCAGCTCGCCCACTCAACCCGGCACCGGGGAGCTGTTTTTT. Its translation is CASSSPTQPGTGELFF.

V gene TRBV20-1 combines with J gene TRBJ2-7; tentative D call: TRBD1 (6 bases). In germline, CDR1 is DFQATT, CDR2 SNEGSKA (reference sequence). This CDR3 comprises 11 residues. V was clipped by 6 bases and J by 5 bases, with 11 bases between them. This CDR3 is CSATGINEQYF. The DNA of the CDR3 is TGCAGTGCCACAGGGATCAACGAGCAGTACTTC.

This chain links TRBV5-1 with TRBJ2-3; TRBD2 aligns across 12 bases. There are 20 residues in the CDR3. Germline V gene lookup returns CDR1 SGHRS and CDR2 YFSETQ. V lost 2 bases, J lost 2 bases, and 15 bases stayed unmatched. This CDR3 is CASSFRTLAGGTLPTDTQYF. The CDR3 DNA sequence: TGCGCCAGCAGCTTCAGAACTCTAGCGGGGGGGACTCTACCCACAGATACGCAGTATTTT.

This clone was seen only once. Other DNA sequences in this specimen translate into the identical CDR3. V gene TRBV7-9 combines with J gene TRBJ2-3; a possible D gene is TRBD2 (6 bases). This CDR3 comprises 15 residues. The germline gives CDR1 SEHNR, CDR2 FQNEAQ (reference sequence). Trimming took 5 bases from V and 0 from J, leaving 12 bases between them. The CDR3 region is CASSPLGGSTDTQYF. CDR3 DNA sequence: TGTGCCAGCAGCCCTCTGGGAGGTAGCACAGATACGCAGTATTTT.

The chain joins TRBV7-9 to TRBJ1-4; no clear D gene. CDR1 and CDR2 (germline): SEHNR, FQNEAQ (reference sequence). The CDR3 totals 15 residues. V lost 7 bases and J lost 8, with 20 bases in between. The CDR3 protein is CASTQNSPTREKLFF. CDR3 nucleotides: TGTGCCAGCACCCAGAACAGTCCTACCCGGGAAAAACTGTTTTTT. The entire variable domain, with the rest obtained from reference TRBV7-9 and TRBJ1-4, is as follows: DTGVSQNPRHKITKRGQNVTFRCDPISEHNRLYWYRQTLGQGPEFLTYFQNEAQLEKSRLLSDRFSAERPKGSFSTLEIQRTEQGDSAMYLCASTQNSPTREKLFFGSGTQLSVL.

The genes are TRBV28 and TRBJ2-7; D is perhaps TRBD2 (6 bases). The V gene lost 8 bases and the J gene lost 7 bases, with 15 bases spanning the gap. Germline V lookup: CDR1 MDHEN, CDR2 SYDVKM. This CDR3 has 12 residues. The CDR3 here is CASGQSGREQYF. CDR3 nucleotides: TGTGCCAGCGGGCAATCAGGGAGGGAGCAGTACTTC. Full variable domain (outside the CDR3, taken from reference TRBV28 and TRBJ2-7): DVKVTQSSRYLVKRTGEKVFLECVQDMDHENMFWYRQDPGLGLRLIYFSYDVKMKEKGDIPEGYSVSREKKERFSLILESASTNQTSMYLCASGQSGREQYFGPGTRLTVT.

The V call is TRBV5-7, the J call TRBJ2-2; 8 positions match TRBD1. TRBV5-7 is placed among ORFs of uncertain function. Trimming removed 0 bases from V and 4 bases from J; junction bases left unmatched: 8. The CDR3 sequence is 17 residues long. CDR3 amino acids: CASSLVQGGSPTGELFF. In DNA form, the CDR3 reads TGTGCCAGCAGCTTGGTACAGGGGGGCAGTCCCACCGGGGAGCTGTTTTTT.

This sequence joins TRBV19 and TRBJ1-3; 8 positions agree with TRBD1. V shed 9 bases, J shed 0 bases, and the junction held 7 bases outside the gene matches. The germline CDR1 and CDR2 sequences are LNHDA and SQIVND (reference sequence). The CDR3 sequence is 15 residues long. CDR3 DNA sequence: TGTGCCAGCAGGACAGGGCAGTTCTCTGGAAACACCATATATTTT. It is translated as CASRTGQFSGNTIYF.

V usage is TRBV23-1 and J usage is TRBJ1-4, with D possibly matching TRBD1 (5 bases). TRBV23-1 belongs to the ORF category, with a function that is uncertain. Trimming removed 0 bases at V and 6 bases at J, with 17 bases between. The CDR3 has 17 residues. The CDR3, as DNA: TGCGCCAGCAGTCAATCGGAACAGACAGAAAAGTATGAAAAACTGTTTTTT. As protein: CASSQSEQTEKYEKLFF.

The J gene is TRBJ2-2, the V gene TRBV30, with D unclear. The CDR3 runs to 17 residues. Trimming left V 0 bases short and J 7 bases short, with 21 bases between. CDR1 is GTSNPN and CDR2 is SVGIG in the germline V gene (reference sequence). In nucleotides, the CDR3 is TGTGCCTGGAGTGTACGTGACGCGGAAAGCCGTAACGGGGAGCTGTTTTTT. Translated, it gives CAWSVRDAESRNGELFF. The full variable domain, rest sourced from reference TRBV30 and TRBJ2-2, is SQTIHQWPATLVQPVGSPLSLECTVEGTSNPNLYWYRQAAGRGLQLLFYSVGIGQISSEVPQNLSASRPQDRQFILSSKKLLLSDSGFYLCAWSVRDAESRNGELFFGEGSRLTVL.

The chain couples TRBV4-3 to TRBJ1-2, with 7 bases aligning to TRBD1. The CDR3 runs to 14 residues. V trimming: 0 bases; J trimming: 4 bases; junction bases outside the gene matches: 2. From germline, CDR1 is LGHNA and CDR2 YSLEER. CDR3 in amino acids: CASSQDGDSYGYTF. The CDR3 nucleotides are TGCGCCAGCAGCCAAGATGGGGACAGCTATGGCTACACCTTC.

V and J are TRBV11-2 and TRBJ2-1; no definite D call. The V end was cut by 1 base, the J end by 1 base, with 8 bases between. CDR3 length equals 15 residues. Germline V gene sequence: CDR1 SGHAT, CDR2 FQNNGV. The CDR3 DNA is TGTGCCAGCAGCTTAGCGGGTGGGTCCTACAATGAGCAGTTCTTC. Protein product: CASSLAGGSYNEQFF. Variable domain in full (rest from reference TRBV11-2 and TRBJ2-1): EAGVAQSPRYKIIEKRQSVAFWCNPISGHATLYWYQQILGQGPKLLIQFQNNGVVDDSQLPKDRFSAERLKGVDSTLKIQPAKLEDSAVYLCASSLAGGSYNEQFFGPGTRLTVL.

V is TRBV21-1 and J is TRBJ2-7; whether TRBD2, the table's D call, matches the DNA was not checked. TRBV21-1 is a pseudogene locus. CDR3 length equals 14 residues. CDR3 amino acids: CASSKGPGFYEQYF. The CDR3 bases are TGTGCCAGCAGCAAAGGGCCGGGGTTCTACGAGCAGTACTTC.

The rearrangement links TRBV19 to TRBJ2-7, with 8 bases identical to TRBD1. This CDR3 contains 14 residues. Germline-derived CDR1 and CDR2 are LNHDA and SQIVND (reference sequence). V was pared by 5 bases and J by 6 bases, with 9 bases of the junction left unmatched. CDR3 region: CASSLQGAPLEQYF. The DNA of the CDR3 is TGTGCCAGTAGTCTGCAGGGGGCGCCGCTCGAGCAGTACTTC.

This clone was seen a few times. This chain uses TRBV6-5 with TRBJ1-6; D unresolved. Between the trimmed V and J ends, which lost 8 bases and 9 bases, there was a span of 14 bases. The germline V gene has CDR1 MNHEY and CDR2 SVGAGI. This CDR3 region has 13 residues. As DNA, the CDR3 is TGTGCCAGCCGCCGGGTAGGTGGTTCACCCCTCCACTTT. It is translated as CASRRVGGSPLHF.

The chain couples TRBV4-1 to TRBJ2-1, with D possibly being TRBD2 (6 bases). Germline V lookup: CDR1 MGHRA, CDR2 YSYEKL. V was trimmed by 1 base and J by 2 bases, leaving 12 bases between them. CDR3 length: 16 residues. In nucleotides, the CDR3 is TGCGCCAGCAGCCAAGTGCCGGGGGAAGCCTACAATGAGCAGTTCTTC. The encoded protein is CASSQVPGEAYNEQFF.